This TCR beta chain was observed in a study of CD8 T cells in ankylosing spondylitis. This clonotype was counted many times. MiXCR, run by TCRdb on the 5' RACE reads, gives a single entry per CDR3 protein. Altogether roughly 230,000 distinct CDR3 sequences are present, 7.5% to 9.5% being singletons, with the ten largest covering more than 4%. V dropped 3 bases and J dropped 0 bases, with 6 bases sitting between them. This CDR3 has 15 residues. The germline gives CDR1 LNHNV, CDR2 YYDKDF (reference sequence). This TCR derives from a female donor with ankylosing spondylitis or in good health (not recorded which). Sequences were obtained from blood, either unsorted or a sorted T cell fraction (not recorded which). The chain couples TRBV15 to TRBJ2-6, with D unclear. CDR3 bases: TGTGCCACCAGCAGTGAGGTCTCTGGGGCCAACGTCCTGACTTTC. The encoded protein is CATSSEVSGANVLTF.